These 20 T cell receptor beta chains originate from one sample sequenced in a study of blood T cell repertoires in COVID-19 (TCRdb year 2020). The library came from the immunoSEQ multiplex PCR assay. In TCRdb, the immuneACCESS table is reduced to in-frame sequences with V and J assigned. These tables do not hold every clone; where another copy was compared, an unresolved V gene accounts for under half, and the others remain unexplained. The sample table shows some 150,000 clones, and about four fifths are seen once. The ten largest clones capture approximately 4.6% of the sample. The sample was peripheral blood. The receptor set was obtained from a human donor in a cohort sampled during active COVID-19.

The rearrangement joins TRBV19 to TRBJ1-1; D remains ambiguous. The CDR3 is 14 amino acids. Looked up from germline, CDR1 is LNHDA and CDR2 is SQIVND (reference sequence). Trimming took 2 bases from V and 2 from J, leaving 9 bases between them. This chain's CDR3 is CASSIPGINTEAFF. The CDR3 DNA is TGTGCCAGTAGTATACCGGGAATCAACACTGAAGCTTTCTTT.

The CDR3 reads CASSLGGGGMVMADTQYF. The CDR3 DNA follows: TGTGCCAGCAGCTTAGGAGGGGGCGGAATGGTTATGGCAGATACGCAGTATTTT. The J gene is TRBJ2-3, the V gene TRBV7-6, with 7 bases identical to TRBD1. From germline, CDR1 is SGHVS and CDR2 FNYEAQ. V lost 1 base and J lost 4; bases outside the gene matches: 14. The CDR3 sequence is 18 residues long.

The J gene is TRBJ1-4, the V gene TRBV5-1; 9 positions match TRBD1. The CDR3 length is 16 residues. The germline CDR1 and CDR2 sequences are SGHRS and YFSETQ. V was pared by 2 bases and J by 7 bases, with 9 bases of the junction left unmatched. CDR3 residues: CASSLNPGTGSEKLFF. The DNA of the CDR3 is TGCGCCAGCAGCTTAAACCCCGGGACAGGGAGTGAAAAACTGTTTTTT. Combining the CDR3 with reference TRBV5-1 and TRBJ1-4 gives the whole variable domain KAGVTQTPRYLIKTRGQQVTLSCSPISGHRSVSWYQQTPGQGLQFLFEYFSETQRNKGNFPGRFSGRQFSNSRSEMNVSTLELGDSALYLCASSLNPGTGSEKLFFGSGTQLSVL.

Many counts were recorded for this clone. This rearrangement joins TRBV13 to TRBJ2-7, with a possible D match to TRBD1 (5 bases). Germline-derived CDR1 and CDR2 are PRHDT and FYEKMQ (reference sequence). The V end was cut by 2 bases, the J end by 4 bases, with 6 bases between. This CDR3 spans 12 amino acids. This chain's CDR3 is CASSLRQYEQYV. DNA for the CDR3: TGTGCCAGCAGCTTACGACAGTACGAGCAGTACGTC.

J is TRBJ1-4 and V is TRBV6-6; no clear D gene. Deletions cut 8 bases from V and 11 bases from J, with 24 bases between. Germline CDR1 MNHNY, CDR2 SVGAGI (reference sequence). This CDR3 contains 15 residues. This CDR3 reads CASEGMGQMVEKLFF. The CDR3 bases are TGTGCCAGCGAGGGCATGGGCCAAATGGTGGAGAAACTGTTTTTT.

This rearrangement joins TRBV6-5 to TRBJ1-1; 8 positions agree with TRBD1. V lost 5 bases to trimming and J lost 6 bases; unmatched junction nucleotides: 8. CDR3 length: 14 residues. The germline gives CDR1 MNHEY, CDR2 SVGAGI. CDR3 loop: CASSRTGRVSEAFF. CDR3 nucleotides: TGTGCCAGCAGTCGGACAGGGCGCGTATCTGAAGCTTTCTTT.

V usage is TRBV11-2 and J usage is TRBJ1-2; D perhaps matches TRBD1 (6 bases). Germline CDR1 is SGHAT and CDR2 is FQNNGV. The CDR3 contains 15 residues. Trimming removed 0 bases from V and 0 bases from J, with 8 bases in between. CDR3 coding DNA: TGTGCCAGCAGCTTAGAGGCAGGGGCTAACTATGGCTACACCTTC. It codes for CASSLEAGANYGYTF.

This clone was counted a single time. The chain uses TRBV9 and TRBJ2-1; 9 nucleotides line up with TRBD1. The CDR3 has 13 amino acids. The ends lost 4 bases at V and 11 bases at J; junction bases unmatched: 7. Germline assignment: CDR1 SGDLS and CDR2 YYNGEE. The CDR3 nucleotides are TGTGCCAGCAGCCCACAGGGGGCATGGAAGCAGTTCTTC. It yields the protein CASSPQGAWKQFF.

The chain links TRBV2 to TRBJ1-1; 7 nucleotides agree with TRBD1. Germline-derived CDR1 and CDR2 are SNHLY and FYNNEI. Losses at the gene ends were 6 bases for V and 1 base for J; bases not matched to a gene: 5. The CDR3 length is 14 residues. The CDR3 nucleotides read TGTGCCAGCAGCAGACAGGGTACGAACACTGAAGCTTTCTTT. This sequence encodes CASSRQGTNTEAFF.

The J gene is TRBJ2-2, the V gene TRBV6-5; no clear D. Germline assignment: CDR1 MNHEY and CDR2 SVGAGI. This CDR3 spans 13 amino acids. V lost 6 bases and J lost 2, with 7 bases in between. The CDR3 DNA is TGTGCCAGCAGACCCGGTAACACCGGGGAGCTGTTTTTT. Translation gives CASRPGNTGELFF.

J is TRBJ1-6 and V is TRBV19, with no clear D. The CDR3 contains 17 residues. Germline V lookup: CDR1 LNHDA, CDR2 SQIVND (reference sequence). Trimming left V 6 bases short and J 5 bases short, with 20 bases between. The chain's CDR3 is CASSREGPSADNSPLHF. The CDR3 DNA reads as TGTGCCAGTAGCCGAGAGGGCCCTAGCGCCGATAATTCACCCCTCCACTTT.

This clone was seen only once. The CDR3 region has the DNA TGTGCCAGCAGACAGGGGGCCTCGACAGATACGCAGTATTTT. Amino acid sequence: CASRQGASTDTQYF. J is TRBJ2-3 and V is TRBV2; 9 positions agree with TRBD1. The CDR3 is 14 amino acids. Germline V gene lookup returns CDR1 SNHLY and CDR2 FYNNEI. Trimming at V came to 6 bases and at J to 3 bases, leaving 4 bases not matched to a gene.

The chain joins TRBV6-5 to TRBJ1-2; D unclear. Trimming cost V 0 bases and J 4 bases, with 15 bases left between them. Looked up from germline, CDR1 is MNHEY and CDR2 is SVGAGI. The CDR3 sequence is 16 residues long. CDR3 coding DNA: TGTGCCAGCAGTTACTCGATTTTGGAGCCTTTCTATGGCTACACCTTC. Encoded protein: CASSYSILEPFYGYTF.

V is TRBV4-1 and J is TRBJ2-1; 8 bases are a match to TRBD1. V lost 3 bases to trimming and J lost 7 bases; unmatched junction nucleotides: 11. The CDR3 sequence is 16 residues long. Per the germline V gene, CDR1 is MGHRA and CDR2 is YSYEKL. CDR3 loop: CASSQFQGAVNNEQFF. Written as DNA, the CDR3 is TGCGCCAGCAGCCAGTTCCAGGGGGCGGTTAATAATGAGCAGTTCTTC.

This chain links TRBV19 with TRBJ1-5; no clear D. CDR1 and CDR2 from the germline V gene are LNHDA and SQIVND (reference sequence). CDR3 length: 13 amino acids. Trimming cost V 3 bases and J 6 bases, with 9 bases left between them. This CDR3 reads CASSMSSFQPQHF. CDR3 nucleotides: TGTGCCAGTAGTATGTCGAGTTTTCAGCCCCAGCATTTT. Full variable domain (remainder filled in from reference TRBV19 and TRBJ1-5): DGGITQSPKYLFRKEGQNVTLSCEQNLNHDAMYWYRQDPGQGLRLIYYSQIVNDFQKGDIAEGYSVSREKKESFPLTVTSAQKNPTAFYLCASSMSSFQPQHFGDGTRLSIL.

The CDR3 coding sequence is TGTGCCAGCAGACGGACAGAACCAAATAATTCACCCCTCCACTTT. The encoded protein is CASRRTEPNNSPLHF. This chain joins TRBV6-5 and TRBJ1-6; D is possibly TRBD1 (6 bases). The V gene lost 6 bases and the J gene lost 5 bases, with 14 bases spanning the gap. Germline values: CDR1 MNHEY, CDR2 SVGAGI. The CDR3 sequence is 15 residues long.

The chain carries TRBV5-1 and TRBJ2-5, with 7 bases identical to TRBD2. The CDR3 sequence is 15 residues long. Germline loops: CDR1 SGHRS, CDR2 YFSETQ. V shed 4 bases, J shed 3 bases, and the junction held 9 bases outside the gene matches. In nucleotides, the CDR3 is TGCGCCAGCAGCCCCCCGGGGAGGGTGGAAGAGACCCAGTACTTC. This encodes CASSPPGRVEETQYF.

The sample holds one count of this clone. This chain connects TRBV2 to TRBJ1-1; a possible D gene is TRBD1 (6 bases). Germline V gene lookup returns CDR1 SNHLY and CDR2 FYNNEI. The CDR3 runs to 13 residues. The V and J ends lost 3 bases and 3 bases respectively, with 8 bases between them. CDR3: CASSETGYTEAFF. For the CDR3, the DNA is TGTGCCAGCAGTGAGACAGGCTACACTGAAGCTTTCTTT.

The chain uses TRBV5-1 and TRBJ2-5; possibly TRBD1 for D (6 bases). Germline V CDR1 and CDR2: SGHRS, YFSETQ. CDR3 length: 17 amino acids. V was clipped by 0 bases and J by 2 bases, with 17 bases between them. The CDR3 is CASSLVPRTENQETQYF. The DNA of the CDR3 is TGCGCCAGCAGCTTGGTCCCGAGGACAGAGAATCAAGAGACCCAGTACTTC.

V usage is TRBV5-4 and J usage is TRBJ2-7; 12 bases are shared with TRBD2. Germline CDR1 SGHNT, CDR2 YYREEE (reference sequence). This CDR3 is 17 amino acids long. The V gene end was trimmed by 4 bases and the J gene end by 2 bases; junction bases not matched to a gene: 10. CDR3 sequence (DNA): TGTGCCAGCAGCCTGGGGGGGTGGACTAGCGGGACCTACGAGCAGTACGTC. Translating it yields CASSLGGWTSGTYEQYV.